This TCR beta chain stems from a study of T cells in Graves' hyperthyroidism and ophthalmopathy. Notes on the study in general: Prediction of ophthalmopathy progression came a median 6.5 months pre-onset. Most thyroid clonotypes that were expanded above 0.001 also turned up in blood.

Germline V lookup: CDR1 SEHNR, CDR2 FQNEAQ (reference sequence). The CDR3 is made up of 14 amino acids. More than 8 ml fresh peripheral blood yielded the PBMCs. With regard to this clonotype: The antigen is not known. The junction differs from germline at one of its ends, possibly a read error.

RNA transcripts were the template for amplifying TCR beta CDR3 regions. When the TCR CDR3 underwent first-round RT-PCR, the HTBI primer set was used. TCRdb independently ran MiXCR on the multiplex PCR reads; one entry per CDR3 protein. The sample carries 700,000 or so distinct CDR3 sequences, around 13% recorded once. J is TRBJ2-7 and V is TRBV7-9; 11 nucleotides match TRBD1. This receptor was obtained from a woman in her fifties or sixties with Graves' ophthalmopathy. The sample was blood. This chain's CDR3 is CASNLGQGAEEQYF. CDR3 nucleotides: TGTGCCAGCAACTTAGGACAGGGGGCAGAGGAGCAGTACTTC.